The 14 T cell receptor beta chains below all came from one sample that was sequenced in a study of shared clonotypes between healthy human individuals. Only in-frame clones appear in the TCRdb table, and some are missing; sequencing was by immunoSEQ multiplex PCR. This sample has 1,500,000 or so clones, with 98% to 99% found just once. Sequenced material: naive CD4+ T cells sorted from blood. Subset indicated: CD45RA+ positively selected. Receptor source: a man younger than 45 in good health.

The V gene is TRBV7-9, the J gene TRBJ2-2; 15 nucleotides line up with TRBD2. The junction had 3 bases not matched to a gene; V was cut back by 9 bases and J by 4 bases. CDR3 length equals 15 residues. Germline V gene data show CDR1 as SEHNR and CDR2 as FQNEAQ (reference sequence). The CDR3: CARGLAGGTTGELFF. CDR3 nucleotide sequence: TGTGCCAGGGGACTAGCGGGAGGTACCACCGGGGAGCTGTTTTTT.

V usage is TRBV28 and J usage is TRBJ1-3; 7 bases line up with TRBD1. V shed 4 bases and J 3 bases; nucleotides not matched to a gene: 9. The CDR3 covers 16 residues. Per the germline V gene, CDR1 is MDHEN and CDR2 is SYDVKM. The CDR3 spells CASSSVGQLDGNTIYF. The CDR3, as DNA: TGTGCCAGCAGTTCGGTGGGACAGCTTGATGGAAACACCATATATTTT.

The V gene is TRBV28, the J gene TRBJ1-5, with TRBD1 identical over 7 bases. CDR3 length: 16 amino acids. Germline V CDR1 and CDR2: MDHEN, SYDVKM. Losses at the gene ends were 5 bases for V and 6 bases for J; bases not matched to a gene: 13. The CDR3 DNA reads TGTGCCAGCAGTCCTCGACAGGGTATGGGGAGTCAGCCCCAGCATTTT. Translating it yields CASSPRQGMGSQPQHF.

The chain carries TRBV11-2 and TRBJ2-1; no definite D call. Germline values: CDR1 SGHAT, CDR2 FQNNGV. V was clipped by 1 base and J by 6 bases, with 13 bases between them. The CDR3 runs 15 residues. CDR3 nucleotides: TGTGCCAGCAGCTTAGGTGTGTTGCGGCCCAATGAGCAGTTCTTC. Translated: CASSLGVLRPNEQFF.

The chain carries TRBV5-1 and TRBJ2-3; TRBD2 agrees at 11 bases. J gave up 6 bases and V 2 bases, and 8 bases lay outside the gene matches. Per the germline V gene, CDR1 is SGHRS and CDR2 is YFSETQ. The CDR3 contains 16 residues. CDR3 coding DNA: TGCGCCAGCAGCTTCGGTACTAGCGGGAGAGGGGATACGCAGTATTTT. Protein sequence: CASSFGTSGRGDTQYF. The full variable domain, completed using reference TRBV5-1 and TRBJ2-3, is KAGVTQTPRYLIKTRGQQVTLSCSPISGHRSVSWYQQTPGQGLQFLFEYFSETQRNKGNFPGRFSGRQFSNSRSEMNVSTLELGDSALYLCASSFGTSGRGDTQYFGPGTRLTVL.

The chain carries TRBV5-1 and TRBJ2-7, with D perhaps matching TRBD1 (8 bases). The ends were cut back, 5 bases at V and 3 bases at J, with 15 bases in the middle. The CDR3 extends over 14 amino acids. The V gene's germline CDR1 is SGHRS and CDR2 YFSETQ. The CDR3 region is CASRNTGGDYEQYF. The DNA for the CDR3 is TGCGCCAGCAGAAATACAGGGGGGGACTACGAGCAGTACTTC. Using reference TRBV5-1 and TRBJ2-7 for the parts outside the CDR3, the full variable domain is KAGVTQTPRYLIKTRGQQVTLSCSPISGHRSVSWYQQTPGQGLQFLFEYFSETQRNKGNFPGRFSGRQFSNSRSEMNVSTLELGDSALYLCASRNTGGDYEQYFGPGTRLTVT.

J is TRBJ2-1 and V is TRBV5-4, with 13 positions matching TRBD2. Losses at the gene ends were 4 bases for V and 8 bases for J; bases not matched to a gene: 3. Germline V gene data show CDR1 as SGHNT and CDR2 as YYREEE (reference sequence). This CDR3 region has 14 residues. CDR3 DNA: TGTGCCAGCAGCACGGGACTAGCGGGGCATGAGCAGTTCTTC. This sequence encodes CASSTGLAGHEQFF.

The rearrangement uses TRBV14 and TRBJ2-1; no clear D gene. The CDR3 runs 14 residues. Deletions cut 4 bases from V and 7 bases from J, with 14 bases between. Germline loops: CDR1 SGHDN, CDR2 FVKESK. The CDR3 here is CASSRIDPSNEQFF. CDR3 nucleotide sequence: TGTGCCAGCAGCCGCATAGATCCGAGTAATGAGCAGTTCTTC.

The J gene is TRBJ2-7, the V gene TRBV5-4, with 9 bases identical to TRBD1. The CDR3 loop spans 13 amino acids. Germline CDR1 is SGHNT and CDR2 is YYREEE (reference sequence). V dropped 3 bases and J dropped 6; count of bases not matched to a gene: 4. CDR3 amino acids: CASSWGQGSEQYF. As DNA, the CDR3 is TGTGCCAGCAGCTGGGGACAGGGCTCCGAGCAGTACTTC.

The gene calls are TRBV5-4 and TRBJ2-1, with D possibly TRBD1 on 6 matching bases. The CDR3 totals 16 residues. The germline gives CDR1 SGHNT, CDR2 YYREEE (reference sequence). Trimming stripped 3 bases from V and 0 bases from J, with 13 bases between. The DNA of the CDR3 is TGTGCCAGCAGCTCGAACAGGGATAGCTCCTACAATGAGCAGTTCTTC. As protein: CASSSNRDSSYNEQFF.

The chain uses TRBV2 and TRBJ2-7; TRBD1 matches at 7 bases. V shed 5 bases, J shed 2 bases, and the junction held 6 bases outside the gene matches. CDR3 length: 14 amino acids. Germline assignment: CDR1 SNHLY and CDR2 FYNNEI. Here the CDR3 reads CASSQTGIPYEQYF. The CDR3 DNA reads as TGTGCCAGCAGTCAGACAGGGATCCCCTACGAGCAGTACTTC. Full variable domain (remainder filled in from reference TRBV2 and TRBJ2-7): EPEVTQTPSHQVTQMGQEVILRCVPISNHLYFYWYRQILGQKVEFLVSFYNNEISEKSEIFDDQFSVERPDGSNFTLKIRSTKLEDSAMYFCASSQTGIPYEQYFGPGTRLTVT.

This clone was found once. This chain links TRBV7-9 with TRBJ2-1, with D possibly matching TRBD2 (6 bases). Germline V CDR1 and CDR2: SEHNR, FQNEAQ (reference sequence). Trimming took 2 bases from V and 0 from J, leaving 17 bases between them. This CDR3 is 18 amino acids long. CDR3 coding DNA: TGTGCCAGCAGCTTAATACTGGGCGGGGCCAGCTCCTACAATGAGCAGTTCTTC. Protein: CASSLILGGASSYNEQFF.

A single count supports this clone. CDR3 in amino acids: CASSRTSGAYNEQFF. The DNA of the CDR3 is TGTGCCAGCAGTAGGACTAGCGGAGCGTACAATGAGCAGTTCTTC. V gene TRBV6-4 combines with J gene TRBJ2-1, with 10 bases lining up with TRBD2. CDR3 length equals 15 residues. The ends lost 5 bases at V and 4 bases at J; junction bases unmatched: 5. Per germline, CDR1 MRHNA and CDR2 SNTAGT.

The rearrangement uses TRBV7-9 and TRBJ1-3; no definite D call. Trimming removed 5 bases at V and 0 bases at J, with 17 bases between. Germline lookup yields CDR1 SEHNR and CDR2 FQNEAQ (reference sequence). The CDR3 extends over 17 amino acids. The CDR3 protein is CASSLPGGSHSGNTIYF. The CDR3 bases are TGTGCCAGCAGCCTTCCCGGTGGGTCTCACTCTGGAAACACCATATATTTT.